This T cell receptor beta chain appears in the sequencing data of a study of shared clonotypes between healthy human individuals (TCRdb year 2020). As for the study more broadly: The cohort comprised a couple of women and a few men aged 18 to 49 years. To estimate repertoire size and how much clonotypes are shared between individuals, the study performed deep sequencing of blood TCR repertoires from about five healthy adults. For each donor, CD4 naive and CD4 memory were each run on three plates, CD8 naive on two plates, and CD8 memory on one plate. To increase sequencing depth and limit assay-specific biases, TCR repertoire library preparation and sequencing were carried out by different laboratories using diverse techniques. Per donor, leukapheresis produced somewhere between about 0.85 and 10 billion PBMCs.

The full study reports these points: Pairwise subsampling indicated that sequencing depth was expected to affect the degree of clonotype sharing among donors. Compared with non-shared clonotypes, the clonotypes found in all four sorted-subset donors had higher generation probabilities. When a handful of donors were compared, the shared fraction of clonotypes was about 5% for naive CD4, approximately 3.5% for naive CD8, about 2.4% for memory CD4, and about 0.36% for memory CD8. Naive subsets generally had larger estimated clonotype richness than memory subsets. Rarefaction of sorted-subset datasets indicated incomplete sequencing despite the large sequencing depth. Only blood was sampled, and tissue TCR repertoires likely differ from those in blood. The small number of donors limited the genetic and exposure-history diversity represented.

As regards this clone: The specificity of this receptor is unknown. No much larger clone is present one base from it, and per-base qualities are unavailable.

TCR CDR3 regions were amplified from genomic DNA by multiplex PCR using the deep immunoSEQ assay. Extracted genomic DNA from each cell subset was spread evenly across all wells of several immunoSEQ 96-well plates, with each plate serving as a replicate. Each replicate PCR for sorted subsets received roughly 200 ng genomic DNA, equal to 30,000 or so T cell genomes. Purified libraries were measured with a Qubit 3.0 fluorometer, size-checked on a Bioanalyzer 2100, and measured again with the KAPA Library Quantification kit. Every immunoSEQ 96-well plate was sequenced on a separate single-read 150-cycle Illumina NextSeq 550 flow cell. The authors' pipeline ran thus. Because the immunoSEQ output held only junctional sequences and lacked quality scores, the filtering could not match the filtering applied to full-length reads. To assign V/J genes and CDR3, sequences were annotated against IMGT germline references using PyIR, a Python wrapper for IgBLAST v1.9. Reads with weak V/J assignments (E-value above 1e-6), missing CDR3, stop codons, out-of-frame junctions, or ambiguous translated residues were removed. V3J clonotypes were defined as sequences sharing the same inferred V gene, J gene, and CDR3 amino acid sequence. To compute the percentage overlap between repertoires, the number of shared unique clonotypes was divided by the size of the smaller repertoire. RTK rarefaction, the Chao1 estimator, and Recon v2.1 estimates of unobserved clonotypes were used to assess repertoire richness. Generation probabilities were computed with OLGA for all TCRbeta clonotypes obtained by the gDNA method from several donors. TCRdb obtained this table from immuneACCESS and retained in-frame rearrangements with V and J assigned. These tables miss some clones; where compared with another copy, unresolved V genes account for less than half of the shortfall, and the remainder is unexplained. V and J calls and clone size are as listed in that table; D and trimming were resolved from the DNA. In this sample the table shows some 1 million clones, roughly 70% of which occur a single time. About 1.5% of the sample is taken by the ten largest.

Donors were healthy HIV-negative adults with no recently reported acute infections or vaccinations. Only Caucasian adults living in Nashville, Tennessee, USA were represented among the donors. CD4+ T cells were enriched through magnetic negative selection, after which naive cells were positively selected on CD45RA and the remaining negative fraction served as the memory subset. After blood collection by leukapheresis, PBMCs were isolated using Ficoll-Histopaque density gradient centrifugation and then cryopreserved in the vapor phase of liquid nitrogen. Purity and quantity of every magnetically sorted T cell population were checked by analytical flow cytometry. Genomic DNA was isolated from each sorted fraction and quantified by UV absorbance on a Nanodrop 2000c. This TCR derives from a man younger than 35 in good health. The sample taken for sequencing was memory CD4+ T cells sorted from blood. The cell subset or site label on this specimen signifies: CD45RA-negative fraction.

The CDR3 has the sequence CASSGGSNTGELFF. The sequenced DNA: TGCGCCAGCAGCGGCGGCTCCAACACCGGGGAGCTGTTTTTT. The sequence is built from TRBV5-1 and TRBJ2-2; the D gene cannot be resolved reliably. Per the germline V gene, SGHRS is the CDR1 and YFSETQ is the CDR2. V gives up 4 bases and J gives up 2 bases, and the segment between their germline ends measures 9 bases. The CDR3 goes from the cysteine to the phenylalanine over 14 residues. Left in the record is the CDR3 DNA by itself, 42 bases read in frame from the first base.